The rows below give T cell receptor beta chains drawn from one sample of a study of cytomegalovirus exposure and HLA in healthy donors. Sequencing used immunoSEQ multiplex PCR; TCRdb keeps in-frame clones, though not all of them. This sample's table has 45,000 to 50,000 clones. Material: PBMCs. Receptors originate from a male donor in good health and CMV-seronegative. CDR3s include the opening cysteine and the closing phenylalanine or tryptophan. The D gene is left open where the match is weak. Clone size is given for some rows only: seen once, a few or many times, or a class if the clone is expanded.

TRBJ1-5 | medium-sized | TRBV9 | . | CASSTQDSNQPQHF | TGTGCCAGCAGCACTCAGGATAGCAATCAGCCCCAGCATTTT
TRBJ2-6 | . | TRBV4-1 | . | CASSGQGGGANVLTF | TGCGCCAGCAGCGGCCAGGGTGGTGGGGCCAACGTCCTGACTTTC
TRBJ2-2 | . | TRBV7-2 | . | CASSFDSHGELFF | TGTGCCAGCAGCTTTGACTCCCACGGGGAGCTGTTTTTT
TRBJ1-2 | . | TRBV30 | . | CAWRTTVNYGYTF | TGTGCCTGGAGGACGACAGTAAACTATGGCTACACCTTC
TRBJ1-5 | . | TRBV6-6 | TRBD1 | CASNTGDSNQPQHF | TGTGCCAGCAATACAGGGGATAGCAATCAGCCCCAGCATTTT
TRBJ2-2 | . | TRBV11-2 | . | CASSPGHWNTGELFF | TGTGCCAGCAGCCCGGGACACTGGAACACCGGGGAGCTGTTTTTT
TRBJ1-1 | . | TRBV4-1 | TRBD1 | CASSQDTGQGNTEAFF | TGCGCCAGCAGCCAAGATACCGGACAGGGAAATACTGAAGCTTTCTTT
TRBJ2-7 | . | TRBV25-1 | . | CASSDRQSGYEQYF | TGTGCCAGCAGTGATAGACAGTCAGGTTACGAGCAGTACTTC
TRBJ1-2 | . | TRBV5-6 | . | CASSGLIIANYGYTF | TGTGCCAGCAGCGGTCTTATAATAGCTAACTATGGCTACACCTTC
TRBJ1-1 | . | TRBV29-1 | TRBD1 | CSVEVTGENTEAFF | TGCAGCGTTGAGGTGACAGGGGAGAACACTGAAGCTTTCTTT
TRBJ1-2 | . | TRBV4-2 | . | CASSQDSKRSNYGYTF | TGTGCCAGCAGCCAAGATTCTAAGAGGTCTAACTATGGCTACACCTTC
TRBJ1-6 | . | TRBV27 | . | CASSWSPEYNSPLHF | TGTGCCAGCAGTTGGAGCCCGGAGTATAATTCACCCCTCCACTTT
TRBJ2-1 | . | TRBV30 | TRBD2 | CAWSARRLAGGPNEQFF | TGTGCCTGGAGTGCCCGTCGGCTAGCGGGGGGGCCCAATGAGCAGTTCTTC
TRBJ2-7 | . | TRBV4-1 | TRBD1 | CASSQASTGQNEQYF | TGCGCCAGCAGCCAAGCCTCGACAGGGCAGAACGAGCAGTACTTC
TRBJ1-2 | . | TRBV19 | TRBD1 | CASSYQTGVYGYTF | TGTGCCAGTAGTTACCAAACAGGGGTCTATGGCTACACCTTC
TRBJ1-1 | . | TRBV5-1 | . | CASSLGEGRTEAFF | TGCGCCAGCAGCTTGGGGGAGGGTCGGACTGAAGCTTTCTTT
TRBJ2-1 | . | TRBV19 | . | CASSLIGGANEQFF | TGTGCCAGTAGTCTCATAGGGGGGGCCAATGAGCAGTTCTTC
TRBJ1-1 | . | TRBV6-5 | . | CASSYSANTEAFF | TGTGCCAGCAGTTACTCGGCCAACACTGAAGCTTTCTTT
TRBJ2-3 | . | TRBV19 | . | CASRNDYLAQDTQYF | TGTGCCAGTAGAAACGACTACTTAGCACAAGATACGCAGTATTTT
TRBJ1-4 | . | TRBV7-3 | . | CASSPQPGSELFF | TGTGCCAGCAGCCCGCAACCCGGCAGCGAACTGTTTTTT
TRBJ2-7 | . | TRBV9 | . | CASSPRGESSGGSHEQYF | TGTGCCAGCAGCCCCCGCGGGGAAAGCTCCGGGGGATCACACGAGCAGTACTTC
TRBJ2-1 | . | TRBV30 | . | CAWHRYSSTVNSYNEQFF | TGTGCCTGGCACCGTTACAGCTCGACAGTTAATTCCTACAATGAGCAGTTCTTC
TRBJ2-2 | . | TRBV6-1 | . | CASSVLTGSTGELFF | TGTGCCAGCAGCGTTTTAACGGGGTCCACCGGGGAGCTGTTTTTT
TRBJ1-6 | . | TRBV9 | . | CASSVDRDGVSPLHF | TGTGCCAGCAGCGTCGACAGAGACGGTGTTTCACCCCTCCACTTT
TRBJ1-1 | . | TRBV30 | . | CAWRREGGTEAFF | TGTGCCTGGAGGAGGGAGGGGGGAACTGAAGCTTTCTTT
TRBJ2-2 | . | TRBV30 | TRBD2 | CAWSISSGAGTGELFF | TGTGCCTGGAGTATCAGTAGCGGGGCGGGGACCGGGGAGCTGTTTTTT
TRBJ1-4 | . | TRBV5-4 | TRBD1 | CASSPSNRGNEKLFF | TGTGCCAGCAGCCCATCAAACAGGGGGAATGAAAAACTGTTTTTT
TRBJ1-5 | . | TRBV7-9 | . | CASSFAPGYGYSNQPQHF | TGTGCCAGCAGCTTTGCACCAGGGTACGGCTATAGCAATCAGCCCCAGCATTTT
TRBJ2-5 | . | TRBV6-5 | . | CASKNEEGEKTQYF | TGTGCCAGCAAGAACGAGGAGGGCGAAAAGACCCAGTACTTC
TRBJ1-4 | . | TRBV29-1 | TRBD1 | CSARTGEEKLFF | TGCAGCGCTCGGACAGGGGAAGAAAAACTGTTTTTT
TRBJ2-2 | . | TRBV30 | TRBD2 | CASTTSGGPLNTGELFF | TGTGCCTCGACGACTAGCGGGGGACCATTGAACACCGGGGAGCTGTTTTTT
TRBJ2-1 | . | TRBV5-1 | TRBD2 | CASPSGASYNEQFF | TGCGCCAGCCCTAGCGGGGCCTCCTACAATGAGCAGTTCTTC
TRBJ1-4 | . | TRBV25-1 | . | CASSENDRRPHEKLFF | TGTGCCAGCAGTGAGAACGACAGGCGGCCGCATGAAAAACTGTTTTTT
TRBJ1-1 | . | TRBV7-8 | TRBD1 | CASSLRAGGLNLGEAFF | TGTGCCAGCAGCCTACGGGCAGGGGGGTTGAATTTGGGTGAAGCTTTCTTT
TRBJ2-1 | . | TRBV4-3 | . | CASSQEGNGPPNEQFF | TGCGCCAGCAGCCAAGAAGGAAATGGGCCTCCCAATGAGCAGTTCTTC
TRBJ2-2 | . | TRBV19 | TRBD1 | CASRRDRNTGELFF | TGTGCCAGCCGCCGGGACAGAAACACCGGGGAGCTGTTTTTT
TRBJ2-2 | . | TRBV6-1 | . | CASSPGHKNTGELFF | TGTGCCAGCAGCCCGGGACACAAGAACACCGGGGAGCTGTTTTTT
TRBJ2-7 | . | TRBV20-1 | . | CSGQGGHEQYF | TGCAGTGGTCAGGGGGGCCACGAGCAGTACTTC
TRBJ1-6 | . | TRBV4-2 | TRBD1 | CASSQRDRGGNSPLHF | TGTGCCAGCAGCCAGAGAGACAGGGGAGGTAATTCACCCCTCCACTTT
TRBJ1-1 | . | TRBV18 | . | CASSPEGGKNTEAFF | TGTGCCAGCTCACCAGAGGGAGGGAAGAACACTGAAGCTTTCTTT
TRBJ2-7 | . | TRBV6-6 | . | CASSLQRGYEQYF | TGTGCCAGCAGTCTTCAACGGGGATACGAGCAGTACTTC
TRBJ2-2 | . | TRBV4-1 | TRBD2 | CASSQGTSGGDPGELFF | TGCGCCAGCAGCCAGGGGACTAGCGGCGGGGATCCCGGGGAGCTGTTTTTT
TRBJ1-5 | . | TRBV29-1 | TRBD1 | CSVEEGGTVLICNQPQHF | TGCAGCGTTGAAGAAGGGGGGACAGTTCTTATTTGCAATCAGCCCCAGCATTTT
TRBJ1-2 | . | TRBV30 | . | CAWSERLHGYTF | TGTGCCTGGAGTGAACGGTTGCATGGCTACACCTTC
TRBJ2-7 | . | TRBV19 | TRBD1 | CASSRDRASYEQYF | TGTGCCAGTAGCCGGGACAGGGCCTCCTACGAGCAGTACTTC